The 30 T cell receptor beta chains below were found in one sample sequenced in a study of shared clonotypes between healthy human individuals. TCRdb's copy holds only in-frame clones and misses some; the assay was immunoSEQ multiplex PCR. The sample holds some 2,100,000 clones, around 95% seen once. The sequenced sample consisted of naive CD4+ T cells sorted from blood. Stated subset: CD45RA+ positively selected. These receptors were collected from a man between 18 and 29 years old in good health.

The chain employs TRBV6-7 and TRBJ2-2; D call uncertain. TRBV6-7 qualifies as an ORF whose function is uncertain. The CDR3 spans 13 residues. The V gene lost 7 bases and the J gene lost 7 bases, with 13 bases spanning the gap. DNA for the CDR3: TGTGCCAGCATCCTCGAGGAGAGCGGGGAGCTGTTTTTT. Its translation: CASILEESGELFF.

V gene TRBV5-1 combines with J gene TRBJ1-2, with D perhaps matching TRBD1 (6 bases). V lost 0 bases, J lost 1 base, and 13 bases lay in between. Germline CDR1 reads SGHRS; CDR2 reads YFSETQ. The CDR3 sequence is 16 residues long. In DNA, the CDR3 is TGCGCCAGCAGCTTGGGGGGACAAATTCTTAACTATGGCTACACCTTC. Translation: CASSLGGQILNYGYTF.

About this clone itself: The same CDR3 is also encoded by other DNA sequences in this sample. The V gene is TRBV6-1, the J gene TRBJ2-5, with 9 nucleotides matching TRBD1. This CDR3 region has 14 residues. Germline-derived CDR1 and CDR2 are MNHNS and SASEGT. J gave up 4 bases and V 4 bases, and 4 bases lay outside the gene matches. DNA for the CDR3: TGTGCCAGCAGTGCACAGGGGGCACGAGAGACCCAGTACTTC. It codes for CASSAQGARETQYF.

This chain uses TRBV6-1 with TRBJ1-2, with D maybe TRBD1 (5 bases). Deletions cut 2 bases from V and 8 bases from J, with 18 bases between. The V gene's germline CDR1 is MNHNS and CDR2 SASEGT. CDR3 length: 15 amino acids. The CDR3 reads CASSESGVTVVGYTF. The CDR3, as DNA: TGTGCCAGCAGTGAATCGGGGGTAACGGTAGTGGGCTACACCTTC.

Remarks on this clone: This CDR3 is also generated by other DNA sequences in the sample. V is TRBV18 and J is TRBJ2-7; TRBD2 matches 8 bases. Germline lookup yields CDR1 KGHSH and CDR2 LQKENI. There are 14 residues in the CDR3. V lost 4 bases and J lost 1; bases outside the gene matches: 3. The CDR3 DNA reads as TGTGCCAGCTCACGAACTAGCGGTTCCTACGAGCAGTACTTC. Translating it yields CASSRTSGSYEQYF.

The chain couples TRBV5-1 to TRBJ2-7; no firm D call. Trimming pared 3 bases from V and 6 bases from J, leaving 19 bases between. CDR1 is SGHRS, CDR2 YFSETQ, per germline. This CDR3 has 15 amino acids. The CDR3 sequence: CASSSLGRDWVEQYF. The CDR3 DNA sequence: TGCGCCAGCAGCTCCTTAGGTCGCGACTGGGTCGAGCAGTACTTC.

The CDR3 DNA sequence: TGTGCCAGCAGTTACACTCGGACAGGGGGCAATCAGCCCCAGCATTTT. Amino acids: CASSYTRTGGNQPQHF. The rearrangement uses TRBV6-6 and TRBJ1-5, with TRBD1 matching 9 bases. Trimming took 2 bases from V and 2 from J; bases not matched to a gene: 4. Germline-derived CDR1 and CDR2 are MNHNY and SVGAGI (reference sequence). The CDR3 runs to 16 residues.

CDR3 region: CASSLGGGTGRNTGELFF. DNA of the CDR3: TGTGCCAGCAGCTTAGGTGGAGGGACAGGGAGGAACACCGGGGAGCTGTTTTTT. This chain connects TRBV7-9 to TRBJ2-2; 9 bases fit TRBD1. There are 18 residues in the CDR3. Unmatched junction bases numbered 7, after V lost 1 base and J lost 1 base. CDR1 and CDR2 (germline): SEHNR, FQNEAQ (reference sequence).

The chain has TRBV2 and TRBJ1-1; D call uncertain. This CDR3 is 14 amino acids long. Germline V gene sequence: CDR1 SNHLY, CDR2 FYNNEI. V lost 2 bases and J lost 6, with 13 bases in between. In DNA, the CDR3 is TGTGCCAGCAGTGAATTTGGTCAGGCCCCTGAAGCTTTCTTT. This encodes CASSEFGQAPEAFF. Combining the CDR3 with reference TRBV2 and TRBJ1-1 gives the whole variable domain EPEVTQTPSHQVTQMGQEVILRCVPISNHLYFYWYRQILGQKVEFLVSFYNNEISEKSEIFDDQFSVERPDGSNFTLKIRSTKLEDSAMYFCASSEFGQAPEAFFGQGTRLTVV.

The chain carries TRBV27 and TRBJ1-2, with D uncertain. This CDR3 has 12 residues. Trimming removed 10 bases from V and 3 bases from J, with 12 bases in between. Per germline, CDR1 MNHEY and CDR2 SMNVEV (reference sequence). Here the CDR3 reads CATMGADYGYTF. The CDR3 region has the DNA TGTGCCACCATGGGAGCAGACTATGGCTACACCTTC.

This chain connects TRBV10-2 to TRBJ1-6; D perhaps matches TRBD1 (6 bases). CDR1 is WSHSY, CDR2 SAAADI, per germline. V shed 5 bases and J shed 9 bases, with 14 bases lying between them. The CDR3 has 14 amino acids. The CDR3 DNA reads as TGCGCCAGCAGTTGGGCAGGGGAGGCTTCACCCCTCCACTTT. Translation: CASSWAGEASPLHF.

This chain connects TRBV2 to TRBJ1-5; D gene uncertain. CDR1 and CDR2 from the germline V gene are SNHLY and FYNNEI. Trimming took off 8 bases at V and 1 base at J, with 12 bases between the two ends. This CDR3 comprises 14 residues. This chain's CDR3 is CASAGVLSNQPQHF. In DNA form, the CDR3 reads TGTGCCAGCGCCGGGGTCCTCAGCAATCAGCCCCAGCATTTT. Full variable domain (rest looked up from reference TRBV2 and TRBJ1-5): EPEVTQTPSHQVTQMGQEVILRCVPISNHLYFYWYRQILGQKVEFLVSFYNNEISEKSEIFDDQFSVERPDGSNFTLKIRSTKLEDSAMYFCASAGVLSNQPQHFGDGTRLSIL.

The genes are TRBV5-4 and TRBJ2-2; perhaps TRBD1 as D (5 bases). This CDR3 has 16 residues. Trimming stripped 0 bases from V and 0 bases from J, with 9 bases between. Germline lookup yields CDR1 SGHNT and CDR2 YYREEE (reference sequence). The DNA for the CDR3 is TGTGCCAGCAGCTTGGCTGTGACAGCGAACACCGGGGAGCTGTTTTTT. Amino acid sequence: CASSLAVTANTGELFF.

The V call is TRBV5-1, the J call TRBJ2-3; 8 nucleotides agree with TRBD1. The CDR3 extends over 15 amino acids. J lost 2 bases, V lost 4 bases, and 6 bases had no gene match. Germline values: CDR1 SGHRS, CDR2 YFSETQ. The CDR3 region is CASSVQGAITDTQYF. The CDR3 region has the DNA TGCGCCAGCAGCGTTCAGGGGGCTATCACAGATACGCAGTATTTT. The variable domain in full, completed from reference TRBV5-1 and TRBJ2-3, reads KAGVTQTPRYLIKTRGQQVTLSCSPISGHRSVSWYQQTPGQGLQFLFEYFSETQRNKGNFPGRFSGRQFSNSRSEMNVSTLELGDSALYLCASSVQGAITDTQYFGPGTRLTVL.

The chain combines TRBV11-2 with TRBJ2-1, with a weak D call TRBD2 (6 bases). Deletions cut 5 bases from V and 4 bases from J, with 12 bases between. CDR1 and CDR2 (germline): SGHAT, FQNNGV. The length of the CDR3 is 14 residues. CDR3: CASSQDSGYNEQFF. The CDR3 DNA follows: TGTGCCAGCAGCCAAGATAGCGGTTACAATGAGCAGTTCTTC.

This clone was observed a few times. V and J are TRBV10-2 and TRBJ1-1, with 9 bases fitting TRBD1. The germline V gene has CDR1 WSHSY and CDR2 SAAADI. The CDR3 has 16 residues. J gave up 6 bases and V 0 bases, and 8 bases lay outside the gene matches. CDR3: CASSESWGTGLPEAFF. DNA of the CDR3: TGCGCCAGCAGTGAGTCGTGGGGGACAGGGCTTCCTGAAGCTTTCTTT.

The V gene is TRBV30, the J gene TRBJ1-3, with TRBD1 as a possible D gene (5 bases). The V end lost 2 bases, the J end lost 4 bases, and 15 bases lay between the germline ends. This CDR3 comprises 15 residues. CDR1 and CDR2 from the germline V gene are GTSNPN and SVGIG (reference sequence). CDR3 DNA sequence: TGTGCCTGGAGTACCGGGACGGCTGACGGAAACACCATATATTTT. Protein product: CAWSTGTADGNTIYF.

This sequence joins TRBV10-3 and TRBJ1-1; no firm D call. Germline CDR1 and CDR2: ENHRY and SYGVKD. This CDR3 contains 14 residues. Trimming left V 6 bases short and J 1 base short, with 12 bases between. The CDR3 sequence: CAISQILSNTEAFF. CDR3 nucleotide sequence: TGTGCCATCAGCCAAATATTGTCGAACACTGAAGCTTTCTTT.

The genes are TRBV27 and TRBJ2-7, with D perhaps TRBD1 (5 bases). The length of the CDR3 is 14 residues. Germline values: CDR1 MNHEY, CDR2 SMNVEV (reference sequence). The V end was cut by 4 bases, the J end by 2 bases, with 12 bases between. CDR3 amino acids: CASSSFTGTYEQYF. CDR3 bases: TGTGCCAGCAGTTCCTTCACAGGTACCTACGAGCAGTACTTC.

With respect to this clone: The sample holds other DNA sequences that translate to the same CDR3. CDR3: CAWSVEGNTEAFF. In nucleotides, the CDR3 is TGTGCCTGGAGTGTAGAGGGGAACACTGAAGCTTTCTTT. V is TRBV30 and J is TRBJ1-1; D is ambiguous. Per germline, CDR1 GTSNPN and CDR2 SVGIG (reference sequence). Trimming took 0 bases from V and 1 from J, leaving 6 bases between them. The CDR3 is 13 residues long. The entire variable domain, with the rest obtained from reference TRBV30 and TRBJ1-1, is as follows: SQTIHQWPATLVQPVGSPLSLECTVEGTSNPNLYWYRQAAGRGLQLLFYSVGIGQISSEVPQNLSASRPQDRQFILSSKKLLLSDSGFYLCAWSVEGNTEAFFGQGTRLTVV.

V is TRBV30 and J is TRBJ2-7; 11 bases are a match to TRBD2. The CDR3 extends over 15 amino acids. With V trimmed by 8 bases and J by 2 bases, 11 bases remained unmatched. Germline loops: CDR1 GTSNPN, CDR2 SVGIG (reference sequence). The CDR3: CAGDPGLAEAYEQYF. The CDR3 nucleotides are TGTGCCGGGGACCCGGGACTAGCGGAAGCCTACGAGCAGTACTTC.

The rearrangement links TRBV6-5 to TRBJ1-6, with D possibly being TRBD1 (5 bases). The V and J ends lost 4 bases and 1 base respectively, with 8 bases between them. The CDR3 is made up of 15 amino acids. CDR1 and CDR2 from the germline V gene are MNHEY and SVGAGI. The CDR3 reads CASSSGTSYNSPLHF. DNA of the CDR3: TGTGCCAGCAGTTCCGGGACTTCCTATAATTCACCCCTCCACTTT.

Turning to this clone: Other DNA sequences in this sample translate to the same CDR3. The chain uses TRBV19 and TRBJ2-5; 8 bases map to TRBD2. Per germline, CDR1 LNHDA and CDR2 SQIVND (reference sequence). V shed 6 bases, J shed 1 base, and the junction held 1 base outside the gene matches. This CDR3 is 13 amino acids long. The CDR3 DNA is TGTGCCAGTAGAACTAGCGGCCAAGAGACCCAGTACTTC. As protein: CASRTSGQETQYF. Full variable domain (remainder filled in from reference TRBV19 and TRBJ2-5): DGGITQSPKYLFRKEGQNVTLSCEQNLNHDAMYWYRQDPGQGLRLIYYSQIVNDFQKGDIAEGYSVSREKKESFPLTVTSAQKNPTAFYLCASRTSGQETQYFGPGTRLLVL.

V gene TRBV11-2 combines with J gene TRBJ2-7, with D perhaps given as TRBD1 or TRBD2 (5 bases each). Germline CDR1 SGHAT, CDR2 FQNNGV. The CDR3 has 15 amino acids. Trimming took 1 base from V and 4 from J, leaving 14 bases between them. CDR3 sequence (DNA): TGTGCCAGCAGCTTAGTAAGAGGGGCAGGTTACGAGCAGTACTTC. Its protein is CASSLVRGAGYEQYF.

The V and J genes are TRBV9 and TRBJ2-7, with 8 bases identical to TRBD1. CDR1 and CDR2 from the germline V gene are SGDLS and YYNGEE. The trim removed 4 bases at V and 0 bases at J, leaving 9 bases unmatched. CDR3 length: 16 amino acids. The CDR3 loop reads CASSPNPGQASYEQYF. DNA for the CDR3: TGTGCCAGCAGCCCCAATCCGGGACAGGCCTCCTACGAGCAGTACTTC.

The chain is built from TRBV13 and TRBJ2-7; 8 nucleotides align to TRBD2. V trimming: 1 base; J trimming: 5 bases; junction bases outside the gene matches: 10. This CDR3 contains 16 residues. Germline V lookup: CDR1 PRHDT, CDR2 FYEKMQ (reference sequence). CDR3 in DNA: TGTGCCAGCAGCTTAGAATGGAGTGAGCGGGAGAACGAGCAGTACTTC. It yields the protein CASSLEWSERENEQYF.

The V call is TRBV6-5, the J call TRBJ1-1; no clear D gene. The CDR3 is 14 amino acids. Germline CDR1 reads MNHEY; CDR2 reads SVGAGI. The ends were cut back, 3 bases at V and 5 bases at J, with 13 bases in the middle. The CDR3 spells CASSYDGAGTEAFF. The DNA of the CDR3 is TGTGCCAGCAGTTATGACGGCGCGGGAACTGAAGCTTTCTTT.

This rearrangement joins TRBV6-5 to TRBJ1-1; the D is unclear. Germline V lookup: CDR1 MNHEY, CDR2 SVGAGI. V lost 8 bases and J 1 base, leaving 14 bases between the germline ends. The CDR3 extends over 14 amino acids. The CDR3 is CASLGRWRNTEAFF. The CDR3, as DNA: TGTGCCAGCCTAGGAAGGTGGCGGAACACTGAAGCTTTCTTT.

The J gene is TRBJ2-7, the V gene TRBV6-5; 7 positions agree with TRBD1. This CDR3 spans 12 amino acids. Per the germline V gene, CDR1 is MNHEY and CDR2 is SVGAGI. J was trimmed by 6 bases and V by 6 bases; bases with no gene match: 5. CDR3: CASSRGQAEQYF. CDR3 DNA sequence: TGTGCCAGCAGCCGAGGACAGGCCGAGCAGTACTTC.

The chain employs TRBV4-1 and TRBJ2-6, with 8 bases fitting TRBD1. The V gene end was trimmed by 4 bases and the J gene end by 0 bases; junction bases not matched to a gene: 11. The V gene's germline CDR1 is MGHRA and CDR2 YSYEKL. The CDR3 consists of 19 residues. In DNA, the CDR3 is TGCGCCAGCAGCCCCCCGGAGGGACAGGTTATCTCTGGGGCCAACGTCCTGACTTTC. This gives the protein CASSPPEGQVISGANVLTF.